This T cell receptor (beta chain) was sequenced during a study of brain T cells in children with intractable seizures. The study, taken as a whole, reports: Only CDR3 sequence similarity suggested viral specificity, without known HCMV serostatus. Pre- and post-surgery blood differed in depth, so pre-surgery absences may be undersampling.

The method was immunoSEQ multiplex PCR; TCRdb's version includes in-frame clones alone and lacks a portion of them. Among approximately 110,000 clones listed, 85% to 95% were seen once. As to this clone: The target antigen is unknown.

V was cut by 5 bases and J by 3 bases, with 23 bases left in between. CDR1 and CDR2 (germline): LGHDT, YNNKEL (reference sequence). The CDR3 runs to 18 residues. Only cases whose brain tissue showed the highest T cell transcript signatures were sequenced. This receptor was taken from a boy younger than two with hemimegalencephaly and intractable seizures. The specimen comprised peripheral blood, sampled at surgery. The chain has TRBV3-1 (or the pseudogene TRBV3-2) and TRBJ2-1; D possibly corresponds to TRBD2 (6 bases). In DNA, the CDR3 is TGTGCCAGCAGCTCAAGGGTCGGGACTTTCAGCTTCTACAATGAGCAGTTCTTC. It codes for CASSSRVGTFSFYNEQFF.